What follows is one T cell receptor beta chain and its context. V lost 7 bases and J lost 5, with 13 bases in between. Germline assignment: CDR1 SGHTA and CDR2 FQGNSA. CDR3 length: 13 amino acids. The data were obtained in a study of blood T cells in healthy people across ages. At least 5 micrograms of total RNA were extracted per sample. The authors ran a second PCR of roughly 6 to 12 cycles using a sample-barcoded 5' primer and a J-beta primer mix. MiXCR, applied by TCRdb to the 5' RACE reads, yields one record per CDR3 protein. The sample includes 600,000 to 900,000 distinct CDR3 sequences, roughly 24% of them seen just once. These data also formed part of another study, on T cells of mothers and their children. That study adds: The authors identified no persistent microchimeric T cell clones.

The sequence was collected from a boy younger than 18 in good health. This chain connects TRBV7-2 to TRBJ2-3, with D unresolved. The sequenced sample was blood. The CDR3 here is CASTPEPKDTQYF. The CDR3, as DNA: TGTGCCAGCACCCCGGAACCAAAAGATACGCAGTATTTT.